These T cell receptor beta chains were read from a single sample in a study of shared clonotypes between healthy human individuals. Repertoires were generated with immunoSEQ multiplex PCR, while TCRdb's copy carries only in-frame clones and drops some. The data show around 600,000 clones, around 95% seen once. The material sequenced was naive CD8+ T cells sorted from blood. The receptor set was obtained from a woman aged 30 to 39 in good health. Each CDR3 is given without its conserved first and last residue. D genes are given only for firm matches.

TRBV7-8	TRBD2	NA	ASSSKAGAGTNYEQY
TRBV27	TRBD1	TRBJ1-2	ASSPGTGYGYT
TRBV28	NA	TRBJ1-3	ASSFGGTGNTIY
TRBV5-1	TRBD2	TRBJ2-1	ASSLGLAGVVNEQF
TRBV10-1	NA	TRBJ2-2	ASRSGAGELF
TRBV5-3	NA	TRBJ1-4	ARSGGLLWF
TRBV4-1	NA	TRBJ2-1	ASSQVFSAGYNEQF
TRBV4-1	NA	TRBJ1-2	ASSQQWADSPLDT
TRBV7-9	NA	TRBJ2-7	ASSLVSGIEQY
TRBV27	TRBD1	TRBJ1-2	ASSMDRGSHYGYT
TRBV29-1	TRBD1	TRBJ1-2	SVQTGTITNYGYT
TRBV2	TRBD2	TRBJ2-2	ASSLGLAGGLNTGELF
TRBV6-5	NA	TRBJ2-7	ASMSGNYEQY
TRBV27	NA	TRBJ2-7	ASSPTAGTTPYEQY
TRBV27	NA	TRBJ2-7	ASSFASTYEQY
TRBV5-8	NA	TRBJ2-7	ASSLVSQLYEQY
TRBV27	NA	TRBJ1-5	ASSYGVGNQPQH
TRBV30	TRBD2	TRBJ2-1	AWSRSAGGSPEQF
TRBV5-1	TRBD1	TRBJ2-3	ASRLHTGADTQY
TRBV6-5	NA	TRBJ2-7	ASSLSRLGYEQY
TRBV11-2	TRBD2	TRBJ2-3	ASSLEWAGGDTDTQY
TRBV27	NA	TRBJ1-4	ASTGGQKLF
TRBV7-9	NA	TRBJ1-2	ASSLLYGPDYGYT
TRBV27	TRBD1	TRBJ2-7	ASSPGTGGHEQY
TRBV19	NA	TRBJ1-1	ASSMVGADTEAF
TRBV2	NA	TRBJ1-2	ATDTMTVYGYT
TRBV27	NA	TRBJ2-7	ASSERGYEQY
TRBV28	TRBD1	TRBJ2-5	ASSLAMTGETQY
TRBV19	TRBD1	TRBJ1-5	ASTGQSNQPQH
TRBV30	NA	NA	AWTVGLGEQY
TRBV7-6	NA	TRBJ2-3	ASSSLSGAYTQY
TRBV4-1	NA	TRBJ2-1	ASSQEELAVGEQF
TRBV5-1	TRBD1	TRBJ2-7	ASSFRTGPYEQY
TRBV5-1	NA	TRBJ2-3	ASSRTQGSTDTQY
TRBV4-2	TRBD1	TRBJ2-1	ASSPRGMANNEQF
TRBV27	NA	TRBJ1-2	ASSLGVGLIPGYT
TRBV2	NA	TRBJ1-4	ASTGQGSEKLF
TRBV27	NA	TRBJ2-7	ASGERYGPYEQY
TRBV2	NA	TRBJ1-5	ASSGGQSNQPQH
TRBV29-1	NA	TRBJ1-5	SVDMGDSNQPQH
TRBV28	TRBD2	TRBJ2-7	ASSFLAGDYEQY
TRBV4-1	NA	TRBJ1-1	ASSPYLGARAF